This T cell receptor (beta chain) is from a study of blood T cell repertoires in COVID-19. Study as a whole: COVID-19 samples from acute and convalescent phases originated in the United States, Italy and Spain. Sample material is recorded as cDNA or gDNA derived from T cells, B-cell-depleted T cells, or PBMCs.

The V end lost 0 bases, the J end lost 0 bases, and 8 bases lay between the germline ends. The CDR3 length is 16 residues. Clones were sequenced by immunoSEQ multiplex PCR, and TCRdb holds only the in-frame ones, with some missing. The data contain roughly 100,000 clones, about 80% of them singletons. Material for sequencing was peripheral blood. This clonotype was sampled from a woman between 70 and 85 years old with acute or convalescent COVID-19. The chain couples TRBV23-1 to TRBJ2-2; weak D call: TRBD2 (5 bases). TRBV23-1 is an ORF, with its function uncertain. The CDR3 region has the DNA TGCGCCAGCAGTCAATCGAGGGCTGCGAACACCGGGGAGCTGTTTTTT. It codes for CASSQSRAANTGELFF.